Listed below are T cell receptor beta chains from one sample, sequenced in a study of blood T cell repertoires in COVID-19. Only in-frame clones appear in the TCRdb table, and some are missing; sequencing was by immunoSEQ multiplex PCR. The table records about 83,000 clones, approximately 86% of them present only once. The source material was peripheral blood. These receptors were obtained from a woman aged 50 to 60 with active or convalescent COVID-19. Both conserved end residues are part of each CDR3. A D gene is named only where the DNA matches it firmly. The size entry is marked missing in some rows and otherwise reads once, few, many or a size class.

>TRBV3-1/TRBV3-2|TRBJ1-5|.|.
TGTGCCAGCAGCCAAGTAGGCGGGAGGGGGCCCCAGCATTTT
CASSQVGGRGPQHF
>TRBV5-4|TRBJ1-6|once|TRBD1
TGTGCCAGCAGCTTGAGGGGGCTCGGGACGGCCTATAATTCACCCCTCCACTTT
CASSLRGLGTAYNSPLHF
>TRBV4-3|TRBJ2-1|.|TRBD2
TGCGCCAGCAGCCCCGGGACTAGCCTCCTCTTC
CASSPGTSLLF
>TRBV19|TRBJ1-5|.|.
TGTGCCAGTAGTATCGGGGGGGCTTTGCAGCCCCAGCATTTT
CASSIGGALQPQHF
>TRBV7-2|TRBJ1-3|.|.
TGTGCCAGCAACCCATCGACAGGAGTTGGAAACACCATATATTTT
CASNPSTGVGNTIYF
>TRBV21-1|TRBJ2-7|.|.
TGTGCCAGCAGCCCTTCCACCGGGACAGGGAGAAACGAGCAGTACTTC
CASSPSTGTGRNEQYF
>TRBV24-1|TRBJ1-1|.|TRBD1
TGTGCCACCAGTGAATCCGGGACAGGGTCTGAAGCTTTCTTT
CATSESGTGSEAFF
>TRBV29-1|TRBJ1-1|.|.
TGCAGCGCCCAACCACTATGGGAAGCTTTCTTT
CSAQPLWEAFF
>TRBV19|TRBJ1-1|.|.
TGTGCCAGTAGTTGGAGGGAAGGCACTGAAGCTTTCTTT
CASSWREGTEAFF
>TRBV6-5|TRBJ2-7|.|TRBD1
TGTGCCAGCAGTAACGGGCTAACAGGGGGCGAGCAGTACTTC
CASSNGLTGGEQYF
>TRBV7-2|TRBJ2-7|.|TRBD1
TGTGCCAGCAGCTTAGTAGCAGGGGGAGCCTACGAGCAGTACTTC
CASSLVAGGAYEQYF
>TRBV7-8|TRBJ2-7|.|.
TGTGCCAGCAGCCAAGGGGGGGGGATCTACGAGCAGTACTTC
CASSQGGGIYEQYF
>TRBV13|TRBJ1-1|once|TRBD1
TGTGCCAGCAGCCTACAGGGGGCCGGTGGGTGGTCTGAAGCTTTCTTT
CASSLQGAGGWSEAFF
>TRBV7-2|TRBJ2-2|.|TRBD2
TGTGCCAGCAGCTTCGGACTAGCTACAGGGGAGCTGTTTTTT
CASSFGLATGELFF
>TRBV5-1|TRBJ2-7|.|.
TGCGCCAGCAGCTTGGAGGAGGGGCAGTCTCGGGAGCAGTACTTC
CASSLEEGQSREQYF
>TRBV5-8|TRBJ2-7|.|.
TGTGCCAGCAGCTTGCCCCTTACTACCTACGAGCAGTACTTC
CASSLPLTTYEQYF
>TRBV5-6|TRBJ1-4|.|.
TGTGCCAGCAGCTTAGCTTCAACTAATGAAAAACTGTTTTTT
CASSLASTNEKLFF
>TRBV30|TRBJ1-4|.|.
TGTGCCTGGAGGCCGGGGAGTGAAAAACTGTTTTTT
CAWRPGSEKLFF
>TRBV3-1/TRBV3-2|TRBJ2-5|.|.
TGTGCCAGCAGCCAAGGCGCTAGCGATAGGATAAAGACCCAGTACTTC
CASSQGASDRIKTQYF
>TRBV6-6|TRBJ1-6|.|.
TGTGCCAGCAGATATGACAGCTCCTATAATTCACCCCTCCACTTT
CASRYDSSYNSPLHF
>TRBV7-2|TRBJ1-4|.|TRBD1
TGTGCCAGCAGCTTGAAGACAGGGATAGATGAAAAACTGTTTTTT
CASSLKTGIDEKLFF
>TRBV5-8|TRBJ2-1|.|TRBD2
TGTGCCAGCAGCTTGGAGGCGGGGGGCCTCTACAATGAGCAGTTCTTC
CASSLEAGGLYNEQFF